The entry below gives a single T cell receptor (beta chain) sequence along with its context. Its specific antigen is unknown. No per-base quality is available; no much larger clone lies one base away. The data belong to a study of control samples from healthy donors and cancer patients (dated by TCRdb to 2020 to 2021). Libraries came from the immunoSEQ multiplex PCR assay. TCRdb obtained this table from immuneACCESS and retained in-frame rearrangements with V and J assigned. These tables miss some clones; where compared with another copy, unresolved V genes account for less than half of the shortfall, and the remainder is unexplained. Present in this sample are roughly 80,000 clones, around 92% of which were seen just once. Clones ranked in the top ten supply almost 6% of the sample. This receptor was obtained from a woman between 55 and 75 years old in good health. The sample was blood.

The CDR3 reads as follows: CASSWSDRDNEKLFF. The DNA sequence is TGTGCCAGTAGTTGGTCGGACAGAGATAATGAAAAACTGTTTTTT. The chain couples TRBV19 to TRBJ1-4, with TRBD1 tentatively as D gene (6 bases match). Trimming costs V 5 bases and J 4 bases, and their ends lie 14 bases apart. In the germline V gene (reference sequence), CDR1 corresponds to LNHDA and CDR2 to SQIVND. The cysteine opens and the phenylalanine closes a CDR3 of 15 amino acids. Of the read, only the CDR3 DNA is kept; its 45 bases are in frame from base 1.